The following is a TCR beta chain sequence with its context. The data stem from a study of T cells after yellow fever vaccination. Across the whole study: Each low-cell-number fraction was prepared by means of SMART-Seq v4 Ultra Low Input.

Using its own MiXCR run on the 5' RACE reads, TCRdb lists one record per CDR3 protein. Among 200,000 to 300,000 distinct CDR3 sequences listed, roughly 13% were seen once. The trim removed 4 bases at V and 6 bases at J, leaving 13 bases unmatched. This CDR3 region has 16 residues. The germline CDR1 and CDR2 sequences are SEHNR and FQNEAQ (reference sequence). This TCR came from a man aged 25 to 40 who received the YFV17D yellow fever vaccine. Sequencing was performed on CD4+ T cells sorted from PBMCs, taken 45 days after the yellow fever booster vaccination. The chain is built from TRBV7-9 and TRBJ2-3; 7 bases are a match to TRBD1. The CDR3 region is CASSSLGTARDDTQYF. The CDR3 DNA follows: TGTGCCAGCAGCTCACTGGGGACAGCCCGGGATGATACGCAGTATTTT.